The 29 T cell receptor beta chains listed next were all sequenced from one sample in a study of blood T cells in healthy people across ages. A second PCR of roughly 7 to 11 cycles used a sample-barcoded 5' primer and a J-beta primer mix. TCRdb re-analysed the 5' RACE reads in MiXCR, keeping a single row per CDR3 protein. The sample yields more than 650,000 distinct CDR3 sequences, 20% to 25% seen once. Material for sequencing was blood. These receptors originate from a man aged 65 to 85 in good health.

This clonotype was found a few times. V and J are TRBV18 and TRBJ2-5, with D uncertain. V lost 1 base and J lost 2, with 8 bases in between. CDR1 and CDR2 (germline): KGHSH, LQKENI. The CDR3 contains 14 residues. The CDR3 reads CASSPQWKQETQYF. The CDR3 DNA reads TGTGCCAGCTCACCACAGTGGAAGCAAGAGACCCAGTACTTC.

The chain employs TRBV6-1 and TRBJ2-3, with D hard to call. V shed 6 bases and J shed 4 bases, with 20 bases lying between them. The CDR3 consists of 16 residues. The V gene's germline CDR1 is MNHNS and CDR2 SASEGT. Written as DNA, the CDR3 is TGTGCCAGCAGACCTATGGTGACGGGCCTGGCAGATACGCAGTATTTT. Translating gives CASRPMVTGLADTQYF.

The J gene is TRBJ2-5, the V gene TRBV10-3; 9 nucleotides line up with TRBD2. The J segment lost 2 bases and the V segment lost 8 bases, leaving 15 bases of the junction unmatched. CDR1 is ENHRY and CDR2 is SYGVKD in the germline V gene. The CDR3 spans 17 residues. The CDR3 is CAIGLAMTPTLQETQYF. The CDR3 DNA reads as TGTGCCATCGGACTAGCGATGACCCCGACCCTACAAGAGACCCAGTACTTC.

This chain joins TRBV7-9 and TRBJ2-3; D ambiguous. This CDR3 has 13 amino acids. Germline CDR1 reads SEHNR; CDR2 reads FQNEAQ (reference sequence). The V and J ends lost 6 bases and 2 bases respectively, with 9 bases between them. CDR3 coding DNA: TGTGCCAGCAGACTAACGCTCACAGATACGCAGTATTTT. Residues: CASRLTLTDTQYF.

Written as DNA, the CDR3 is TGTGCCAGCAGTACAACCGGGATCGACACTGAAGCTTTCTTT. It codes for CASSTTGIDTEAFF. The chain carries TRBV12-3 or TRBV12-4 and TRBJ1-1; D gene uncertain. The V end was cut by 5 bases, the J end by 3 bases, with 13 bases between. This CDR3 region has 14 residues.

This clonotype has just a few counts. This chain joins TRBV14 and TRBJ2-7, with a tentative D call TRBD2 (6 bases). The length of the CDR3 is 15 residues. V was shortened by 1 base and J by 1 base, with 11 bases between the two germline ends. In germline, CDR1 is SGHDN, CDR2 FVKESK. This CDR3 reads CASSQGPGTSYEQYF. DNA for the CDR3: TGTGCCAGCAGCCAAGGACCAGGGACTTCCTACGAGCAGTACTTC.

This chain joins TRBV6-1 and TRBJ2-1, with D maybe TRBD1 (6 bases). The last part of the DNA fits TRBJ2-5 better; the J call may be wrong. Germline V lookup: CDR1 MNHNS, CDR2 SASEGT. This CDR3 is 15 amino acids long. The DNA of the CDR3 is TGTGCCAGCAGTGAACGGGCCGGACAGCAAGAGACCCAGTACTTC. It yields the protein CASSERAGQQETQYF.

The chain joins TRBV4-1 to TRBJ2-3; 8 nucleotides match TRBD2. Germline V lookup: CDR1 MGHRA, CDR2 YSYEKL. This CDR3 is built from 15 residues. V shed 1 base and J 7 bases; nucleotides not matched to a gene: 7. CDR3 protein: CASSQGTGGRNTQYF. CDR3 sequence (DNA): TGCGCCAGCAGCCAAGGAACGGGAGGGCGAAATACGCAGTATTTT.

The gene calls are TRBV12-3 or TRBV12-4 and TRBJ2-3; 11 bases are shared with TRBD2. The CDR3 runs 15 residues. With 11 bases clipped from V and 4 bases from J, the junction kept 11 bases outside the gene matches. DNA for the CDR3: TGTGCCCTCGCCCGACTAGCGGGGAACGCAGATACGCAGTATTTT. This gives the protein CALARLAGNADTQYF.

The V call is TRBV14, the J call TRBJ2-5; D possibly corresponds to TRBD2 (5 bases). Germline-derived CDR1 and CDR2 are SGHDN and FVKESK. The length of the CDR3 is 13 residues. The V gene lost 4 bases and the J gene lost 5 bases, with 11 bases spanning the gap. CDR3 sequence reads: CASSRTFRETQYF. In DNA form, the CDR3 reads TGTGCCAGCAGCCGGACTTTTAGGGAGACCCAGTACTTC.

The chain employs TRBV6-5 and TRBJ2-1; D remains unclear. TRBJ2-7 matches the DNA end more closely, so the J call is doubtful. This CDR3 has 13 residues. CDR1 and CDR2 from the germline V gene are MNHEY and SVGAGI. CDR3 in DNA: TGTGCCAGCAGTTACGAGGCCTCCTACGAGCAGTACTTC. Its protein is CASSYEASYEQYF.

This chain uses TRBV5-1 with TRBJ2-2; 7 nucleotides line up with TRBD2. J lost 4 bases, V lost 4 bases, and 10 bases had no gene match. The germline gives CDR1 SGHRS, CDR2 YFSETQ. The CDR3 has 16 residues. This chain's CDR3 is CASSTLAAGGTGELFF. The CDR3 DNA follows: TGCGCCAGCAGCACCCTAGCGGCGGGTGGCACCGGGGAGCTGTTTTTT.

This clonotype was counted a few times. The chain's CDR3 is CASSYLGEKNEKLFF. CDR3 nucleotides: TGTGCCAGCAGCTACCTGGGGGAAAAGAATGAAAAACTGTTTTTT. The chain carries TRBV7-8 and TRBJ1-4; possible D gene TRBD1, 5 bases. V lost 4 bases, J lost 5 bases, and 14 bases lay in between. Germline loops: CDR1 SGHVS, CDR2 FQNEAQ. The length of the CDR3 is 15 residues.

This clonotype has a handful of counts. V and J are TRBV4-3 and TRBJ2-4, with 7 positions matching TRBD1. The CDR3 loop spans 13 amino acids. J gave up 6 bases and V 6 bases, and 5 bases lay outside the gene matches. Germline CDR1 is LGHNA and CDR2 is YSLEER. The CDR3 nucleotides are TGCGCCAGCAGTTTTAACAGGGGAAACATTCAGTACTTC. The encoded protein is CASSFNRGNIQYF.

V and J are TRBV10-1 and TRBJ2-1; 8 positions agree with TRBD2. The V and J ends lost 2 bases and 9 bases, in that order; junction bases with no gene match: 12. Germline V lookup: CDR1 WNHNN, CDR2 SYGVQD (reference sequence). This CDR3 is 16 amino acids long. CDR3 nucleotides: TGCGCCAGCAGTGAGCGTAGTAGCGGGGTTAGGAGTGAGCAGTTCTTC. Protein: CASSERSSGVRSEQFF.

This clonotype was detected many times. J is TRBJ1-4 and V is TRBV5-1; D possibly corresponds to TRBD1 (6 bases). CDR1 is SGHRS and CDR2 is YFSETQ in the germline V gene. The V end lost 4 bases, the J end lost 5 bases, and 12 bases lay between the germline ends. This CDR3 spans 14 amino acids. The CDR3: CASSPDSRNEKLFF. The CDR3 DNA reads TGCGCCAGCAGCCCGGACAGTCGCAATGAAAAACTGTTTTTT.

This clonotype was counted between two and nine times. The rearrangement links TRBV20-1 to TRBJ1-3; D is ambiguous. CDR3 size: 14 residues. From germline, CDR1 is DFQATT and CDR2 SNEGSKA (reference sequence). The V and J ends lost 1 base and 0 bases respectively, with 7 bases between them. CDR3 in amino acids: CSARGTLSGNTIYF. As DNA, the CDR3 is TGCAGTGCTAGAGGGACTCTCTCTGGAAACACCATATATTTT.

This clonotype was recorded at least ten times. The rearrangement uses TRBV12-3 or TRBV12-4 and TRBJ1-1; D ambiguous. Trimming took 2 bases from V and 0 from J, leaving 4 bases between them. CDR3 length equals 13 residues. The CDR3 region is CASSLRVNTEAFF. The CDR3 nucleotides are TGTGCCAGCAGTTTAAGGGTGAACACTGAAGCTTTCTTT.

The V call is TRBV20-1, the J call TRBJ1-4; D gene unclear. This CDR3 contains 13 residues. Trimming left V 2 bases short and J 7 bases short, with 11 bases between. Germline V gene sequence: CDR1 DFQATT, CDR2 SNEGSKA (reference sequence). The CDR3: CSARRVASEKLFF. The CDR3 bases are TGCAGTGCTAGAAGGGTAGCTAGTGAAAAACTGTTTTTT.

The V call is TRBV5-1, the J call TRBJ2-7, with no clear D. The V gene's germline CDR1 is SGHRS and CDR2 YFSETQ. The V and J ends lost 7 bases and 1 base respectively, with 18 bases between them. The CDR3 sequence is 15 residues long. The CDR3 DNA reads as TGCGCCAGCCATCAGATGCCGGGTCCTTCCTACGAGCAGTACTTC. It specifies CASHQMPGPSYEQYF. Supplemented by reference TRBV5-1 and TRBJ2-7, the full variable domain reads KAGVTQTPRYLIKTRGQQVTLSCSPISGHRSVSWYQQTPGQGLQFLFEYFSETQRNKGNFPGRFSGRQFSNSRSEMNVSTLELGDSALYLCASHQMPGPSYEQYFGPGTRLTVT.

The chain is built from TRBV29-1 and TRBJ1-1; D unresolved. The CDR3 has 11 residues. Germline CDR1 and CDR2: SQVTM and ANQGSEA. The V and J ends lost 2 bases and 8 bases respectively, with 9 bases between them. The CDR3: CSVEMGPEAFF. CDR3 in DNA: TGCAGCGTTGAAATGGGCCCCGAAGCTTTCTTT.

This clonotype was recorded at least ten times. The chain joins TRBV7-2 to TRBJ2-2; D not certain. Germline CDR1 reads SGHTA; CDR2 reads FQGNSA. V lost 2 bases and J 2 bases, leaving 6 bases between the germline ends. This CDR3 has 14 residues. CDR3 sequence: CASSLRHNTGELFF. The CDR3 nucleotides are TGTGCCAGCAGCTTACGACACAACACCGGGGAGCTGTTTTTT.

The chain carries TRBV7-9 and TRBJ1-1, with D maybe TRBD1 (6 bases). CDR1 SEHNR and CDR2 FQNEAQ come from the germline V gene (reference sequence). V was clipped by 5 bases and J by 1 base, with 11 bases between them. CDR3 length equals 14 residues. The CDR3 DNA follows: TGTGCCAGCAGCCGACTGGGACAGAACACTGAAGCTTTCTTT. Protein product: CASSRLGQNTEAFF.

The chain carries TRBV6-1 and TRBJ1-6; tentative D call: TRBD1 (5 bases). Germline CDR1 is MNHNS and CDR2 is SASEGT. V was trimmed by 5 bases and J by 7 bases, leaving 18 bases between them. CDR3 length: 16 amino acids. CDR3 sequence reads: CASSRSLAGLNSPLHF. The CDR3 DNA sequence: TGTGCCAGCAGTCGCTCCCTGGCAGGGTTAAATTCACCCCTCCACTTT.

This clonotype showed up just a few times. The chain employs TRBV7-6 and TRBJ1-2; D is perhaps TRBD1 (5 bases). V shed 3 bases and J shed 10 bases, with 24 bases lying between them. The CDR3 consists of 16 residues. The germline gives CDR1 SGHVS, CDR2 FNYEAQ. CDR3 residues: CASSLGPGQSHGDYTF. The DNA of the CDR3 is TGTGCCAGCAGCTTGGGGCCGGGCCAGAGCCATGGAGACTACACCTTC.

The rearrangement uses TRBV11-3 and TRBJ2-1; D ambiguous. The J call could be wrong; TRBJ2-7 is a better fit for the DNA end. The CDR3 is 15 residues long. Germline V CDR1 and CDR2: SGHNT, YENEEA. The CDR3 is CASSSRRERTYEQYV. The CDR3 DNA reads TGTGCCAGCAGCTCCCGGAGAGAGAGGACCTACGAGCAGTACGTC.

This clonotype was detected a few times. A much larger clone differs from this one at a single base, so this may be a read error. The chain combines TRBV12-3 or TRBV12-4 with TRBJ2-5; no reliable D call. The better agreement between TRBJ2-1 and the DNA end casts doubt on the J call. This CDR3 has 11 residues. CDR3: CASSLRSEQFF. The CDR3 DNA reads as TGTGCCAGCAGTTTAAGGAGTGAGCAGTTCTTC.

The chain carries TRBV3-1 and TRBJ1-2; D gene unclear. V lost 3 bases, J lost 2 bases, and 7 bases lay in between. Per germline, CDR1 LGHDT and CDR2 YNNKEL (reference sequence). The CDR3 is 13 residues long. CDR3 in amino acids: CASSQSGNYGYTF. DNA for the CDR3: TGTGCCAGCAGCCAGAGCGGCAACTATGGCTACACCTTC.

The chain uses TRBV5-1 and TRBJ2-2; 7 bases fit TRBD1. The CDR3 loop spans 17 amino acids. Germline lookup yields CDR1 SGHRS and CDR2 YFSETQ. The junction had 12 bases not matched to a gene; V was cut back by 0 bases and J by 7 bases. This CDR3 reads CASSLVSGGIPIGELFF. In DNA, the CDR3 is TGCGCCAGCAGCTTGGTGTCAGGGGGAATCCCAATCGGGGAGCTGTTTTTT.